The TCR beta chain described here comes from a study of tumor-infiltrating lymphocytes in oesophageal squamous cell carcinoma. MiXCR, run by TCRdb on the PCR reads, gives a single entry per CDR3 protein. The data show some 10,000 distinct CDR3 sequences, with about 54% seen just once and 20% to 25% held by the top ten. This CDR3 region has 12 residues. Trimming cost V 2 bases and J 18 bases, with 14 bases left between them. CDR1 and CDR2 (germline): SGHTA, FQGNSA. This clonotype is labeled as medium-sized (0.01 to 0.1%). The V and J genes are TRBV7-2 and TRBJ1-6; unclear D gene. The sequence was collected from a male donor with esophageal squamous cell carcinoma. Specimen: esophageal tumor tissue. The CDR3 loop is CASSLSDNNPHF. The CDR3 region has the DNA TGTGCCAGCAGCTTAAGTGACAATAATCCCCACTTT.